These 8 T cell receptor beta chains came from one sample sequenced in a study of blood T cell repertoires in COVID-19. The method was immunoSEQ multiplex PCR; TCRdb's version includes in-frame clones alone and lacks a portion of them. The sample shows some 520,000 clones, 89% of them seen only once. Material for sequencing was peripheral blood. Source of these receptors: a man younger than 30 with COVID-19, enrolled during active disease.

The V gene is TRBV10-3, the J gene TRBJ1-5; 10 positions agree with TRBD1. Looked up from germline, CDR1 is ENHRY and CDR2 is SYGVKD. The ends lost 0 bases at V and 5 bases at J; junction bases unmatched: 4. This CDR3 has 16 residues. The CDR3 coding sequence is TGTGCCATCAGTGAGTCCAGCGGGACAGGGGATCAGCCCCAGCATTTT. Translated, it gives CAISESSGTGDQPQHF.

The CDR3 here is CASSEAGTGSRQPQHF. The CDR3 DNA reads as TGTGCCAGCAGTGAAGCCGGGACAGGATCTCGTCAGCCCCAGCATTTT. This sequence joins TRBV2 and TRBJ1-5, with 8 bases aligning to TRBD1. Germline assignment: CDR1 SNHLY and CDR2 FYNNEI. The CDR3 consists of 16 residues. V dropped 0 bases and J dropped 6; count of bases not matched to a gene: 7. Complete variable domain (other parts from reference TRBV2 and TRBJ1-5): EPEVTQTPSHQVTQMGQEVILRCVPISNHLYFYWYRQILGQKVEFLVSFYNNEISEKSEIFDDQFSVERPDGSNFTLKIRSTKLEDSAMYFCASSEAGTGSRQPQHFGDGTRLSIL.

This chain joins TRBV6-5 and TRBJ1-2, with 9 positions matching TRBD1. CDR3 length equals 15 residues. Germline CDR1 is MNHEY and CDR2 is SVGAGI. V lost 6 bases to trimming and J lost 2 bases; unmatched junction nucleotides: 7. The CDR3 DNA reads as TGTGCCAGCAGCCCGGACAGGGGCCCCAACTATGGCTACACCTTC. Translating it yields CASSPDRGPNYGYTF.

The chain has TRBV5-1 and TRBJ1-6; D is undetermined. V was cut by 5 bases and J by 6 bases, with 9 bases left in between. Germline CDR1 reads SGHRS; CDR2 reads YFSETQ. This CDR3 is 13 amino acids long. CDR3: CASRPGSNSPLHF. The CDR3, as DNA: TGCGCCAGCAGACCGGGGTCTAATTCACCCCTCCACTTT.

V usage is TRBV6-5 and J usage is TRBJ2-7; 9 positions match TRBD2. CDR1 is MNHEY, CDR2 SVGAGI, per germline. The junction had 8 bases not matched to a gene; V was cut back by 6 bases and J by 2 bases. The CDR3 loop spans 15 amino acids. The CDR3 loop reads CASSRVAGATYEQYF. CDR3 coding DNA: TGTGCCAGCAGCCGCGTAGCGGGGGCGACCTACGAGCAGTACTTC.

This clone was picked up a small number of times. The genes are TRBV11-3 and TRBJ2-7; perhaps TRBD1 as D (6 bases). CDR1 and CDR2 from the germline V gene are SGHNT and YENEEA. The length of the CDR3 is 14 residues. The V and J ends lost 6 bases and 2 bases respectively, with 14 bases between them. This CDR3 is CASSSTGTTYEQYF. The CDR3 DNA reads as TGTGCCAGCAGTTCCACCGGGACAACCTACGAGCAGTACTTC.

The chain employs TRBV19 and TRBJ1-4; D remains unclear. Per the germline V gene, CDR1 is LNHDA and CDR2 is SQIVND (reference sequence). V was trimmed by 3 bases and J by 8 bases, leaving 16 bases between them. This CDR3 has 15 amino acids. This CDR3 reads CASSMRDRAGEKLFF. CDR3 DNA sequence: TGTGCCAGTAGTATGCGGGATAGGGCGGGAGAAAAACTGTTTTTT.

This chain uses TRBV6-5 with TRBJ2-2; weak D call: TRBD2 (5 bases). V was cut by 0 bases and J by 5 bases, with 13 bases left in between. CDR3 size: 16 residues. In germline, CDR1 is MNHEY, CDR2 SVGAGI. This CDR3 is CASSYSGLWDTGELFF. The CDR3 nucleotides read TGTGCCAGCAGTTACTCAGGACTCTGGGATACCGGGGAGCTGTTTTTT.